One sample yielded the 27 T cell receptor beta chains listed below, sequenced in a study of cytomegalovirus exposure and HLA in healthy donors. The protocol was immunoSEQ multiplex PCR, while the TCRdb copy is restricted to in-frame clones and leaves out a portion. The sample has 120,000 to 150,000 clones, approximately 90% seen once. Material for sequencing was PBMCs. These receptors originate from a young man in good health and CMV-seronegative.

The V call is TRBV14, the J call TRBJ2-7; the D gene is possibly TRBD1 (6 bases). CDR1 SGHDN and CDR2 FVKESK come from the germline V gene. The V end lost 3 bases, the J end lost 4 bases, and 13 bases lay between the germline ends. The CDR3 length is 14 residues. The CDR3 DNA follows: TGTGCCAGCAGCCAGTACGGGACACCTTACGAGCAGTACTTC. Its protein is CASSQYGTPYEQYF. Full variable domain (rest looked up from reference TRBV14 and TRBJ2-7): EAGVTQFPSHSVIEKGQTVTLRCDPISGHDNLYWYRRVMGKEIKFLLHFVKESKQDESGMPNNRFLAERTGGTYSTLKVQPAELEDSGVYFCASSQYGTPYEQYFGPGTRLTVT.

This chain links TRBV19 with TRBJ1-5; D is unclear. With 0 bases removed from V and 0 bases from J, the gap between germline ends came to 12 bases. In germline, CDR1 is LNHDA, CDR2 SQIVND (reference sequence). The CDR3 covers 17 residues. The CDR3 coding sequence is TGTGCCAGTAGTATAGAGGGCAGCTTCCATAGCAATCAGCCCCAGCATTTT. It is translated as CASSIEGSFHSNQPQHF.

V usage is TRBV30 and J usage is TRBJ2-5, with 9 bases identical to TRBD2. This CDR3 is built from 17 residues. Trimming cost V 4 bases and J 5 bases; bases outside gene matches: 17. Germline CDR1 reads GTSNPN; CDR2 reads SVGIG (reference sequence). This chain's CDR3 is CAWTPEAASGARETQYF. The CDR3 nucleotides are TGTGCCTGGACCCCGGAGGCTGCTAGCGGGGCTCGGGAGACCCAGTACTTC.

CDR3 sequence reads: CASSPNRLSYNEQFF. For the CDR3, the DNA is TGTGCCAGTAGTCCCAACAGGCTATCCTACAATGAGCAGTTCTTC. This chain uses TRBV19 with TRBJ2-1, with D perhaps TRBD1 (5 bases). Germline CDR1 is LNHDA and CDR2 is SQIVND (reference sequence). The CDR3 runs to 15 residues. Trimming pared 5 bases from V and 1 base from J, leaving 12 bases between.

The V and J genes are TRBV7-2 and TRBJ1-1; D is perhaps TRBD1 (6 bases). The CDR3 is 16 amino acids. V lost 5 bases to trimming and J lost 6 bases, with 22 bases between them. Germline V CDR1 and CDR2: SGHTA, FQGNSA. CDR3 sequence (DNA): TGTGCCAGCAGCCCGCACCCACAGGGCGTAAGGGCTGAAGCTTTCTTT. Translation gives CASSPHPQGVRAEAFF.

This chain joins TRBV4-1 and TRBJ2-5, with 7 nucleotides matching TRBD1. This CDR3 is built from 15 residues. The germline gives CDR1 MGHRA, CDR2 YSYEKL. The J segment lost 2 bases and the V segment lost 3 bases, leaving 6 bases of the junction unmatched. For the CDR3, the DNA is TGCGCCAGCAGCCAGGTAGGGACAGCTCAAGAGACCCAGTACTTC. Translation gives CASSQVGTAQETQYF.

The chain employs TRBV7-2 and TRBJ1-4; 7 nucleotides agree with TRBD1. This CDR3 comprises 16 residues. Trimming cost V 5 bases and J 3 bases; bases outside gene matches: 9. Germline CDR1 and CDR2: SGHTA and FQGNSA. DNA for the CDR3: TGTGCCAGCAGCCCCTTTCGACAGGGTTCTAATGAAAAACTGTTTTTT. Amino acids: CASSPFRQGSNEKLFF.

The chain has TRBV5-1 and TRBJ2-7; 7 nucleotides match TRBD1. The trim removed 0 bases at V and 2 bases at J, leaving 8 bases unmatched. The germline V gene has CDR1 SGHRS and CDR2 YFSETQ. The CDR3 is 16 residues long. CDR3 coding DNA: TGCGCCAGCAGCTTGGGTCACGGACAGGACGCCTACGAGCAGTACGTC. This codes for CASSLGHGQDAYEQYV.

This chain links TRBV21-1 with TRBJ1-5; TRBD1, the table's D call, was not compared with the DNA. TRBV21-1 is termed a pseudogene. The CDR3 extends over 14 amino acids. The CDR3 sequence is CASSGTPRVQPQHF. CDR3 bases: TGTGCCAGCAGTGGAACCCCCAGGGTACAGCCCCAGCATTTT.

The chain couples TRBV5-1 to TRBJ1-1; tentatively, D is TRBD1 (5 bases). V lost 6 bases and J lost 3, with 12 bases in between. CDR1 SGHRS and CDR2 YFSETQ come from the germline V gene. CDR3 length: 13 amino acids. Here the CDR3 DNA reads TGCGCCAGCACCCATCCAGGGTACACTGAAGCTTTCTTT. Translated: CASTHPGYTEAFF.

The chain combines TRBV6-5 with TRBJ1-2; perhaps TRBD1 as D (6 bases). Trimming removed 6 bases at V and 5 bases at J, with 19 bases between. Germline lookup yields CDR1 MNHEY and CDR2 SVGAGI. The CDR3 is 15 residues long. The CDR3 is CASSGGQPTGYGYTF. Here the CDR3 DNA reads TGTGCCAGCAGCGGCGGACAGCCAACGGGGTATGGCTACACCTTC.

This clone was observed once. The rearrangement links TRBV4-3 to TRBJ2-3; 9 bases align to TRBD2. V dropped 4 bases and J dropped 6; count of bases not matched to a gene: 8. This CDR3 is built from 15 residues. CDR1 is LGHNA and CDR2 is YSLEER in the germline V gene. The CDR3 DNA reads as TGCGCCAGCAGCCTCCGGGGACTAGCATCGGATACGCAGTATTTT. Translating gives CASSLRGLASDTQYF.

This chain joins TRBV30 and TRBJ1-3, with D uncertain. V shed 3 bases and J shed 4 bases, with 7 bases lying between them. The CDR3 extends over 12 amino acids. Germline V gene sequence: CDR1 GTSNPN, CDR2 SVGIG (reference sequence). The chain's CDR3 is CAWSPRGNTIYF. The CDR3 coding sequence is TGTGCCTGGAGCCCCCGGGGAAACACCATATATTTT.

This clone was seen just once. Since a much larger clone is just one base distant, this may be a read error. The gene calls are TRBV5-4 and TRBJ2-7; maybe TRBD1 (5 bases). The germline gives CDR1 SGHNT, CDR2 YYREEE (reference sequence). The CDR3 is made up of 13 amino acids. For the CDR3, the DNA is TGTGCCAGCAGCGACCCTGACAGCTACGGGCAGTACTTC. This gives the protein CASSDPDSYGQYF.

The chain carries TRBV30 and TRBJ2-1; no clear D gene. The CDR3 runs to 14 residues. The germline gives CDR1 GTSNPN, CDR2 SVGIG (reference sequence). V lost 0 bases and J 4 bases, leaving 10 bases between the germline ends. The CDR3 bases are TGTGCCTGGAGTGTGAGGCTAGATTACAATGAGCAGTTCTTC. It translates to CAWSVRLDYNEQFF.

The rearrangement joins TRBV2 to TRBJ1-2; TRBD1 is a possible D gene (6 bases). The CDR3 covers 13 residues. Deletions cut 6 bases from V and 1 base from J, with 9 bases between. Germline V gives CDR1 SNHLY, CDR2 FYNNEI. Here the CDR3 reads CASRHRVNYGYTF. The CDR3 region has the DNA TGTGCCAGCAGACACAGGGTTAACTATGGCTACACCTTC. Drawing the rest from reference TRBV2 and TRBJ1-2, the complete variable domain is EPEVTQTPSHQVTQMGQEVILRCVPISNHLYFYWYRQILGQKVEFLVSFYNNEISEKSEIFDDQFSVERPDGSNFTLKIRSTKLEDSAMYFCASRHRVNYGYTFGSGTRLTVV.

The V and J genes are TRBV6-5 and TRBJ1-1; TRBD1 agrees at 9 bases. The germline V gene encodes CDR1 MNHEY and CDR2 SVGAGI. V lost 4 bases, J lost 6 bases, and 6 bases stayed unmatched. This CDR3 has 14 amino acids. The CDR3 DNA is TGTGCCAGCAGTTGGGGACAGGGAGGCCCTGAAGCTTTCTTT. Residues: CASSWGQGGPEAFF.

In DNA, the CDR3 is TGTGCCAGCAGTAGACTAGATACCTTCAATGAGCAGTTCTTC. It specifies CASSRLDTFNEQFF. The chain combines TRBV6-5 with TRBJ2-1; D may be TRBD2 (6 bases). This CDR3 is 14 amino acids long. From germline, CDR1 is MNHEY and CDR2 SVGAGI. V shed 5 bases and J shed 6 bases, with 14 bases lying between them.

The chain uses TRBV2 and TRBJ1-6; 7 positions match TRBD1. V shed 6 bases, J shed 9 bases, and the junction held 2 bases outside the gene matches. Looked up from germline, CDR1 is SNHLY and CDR2 is FYNNEI. The CDR3 extends over 12 amino acids. This chain's CDR3 is CASRPGGSPLHF. The CDR3 nucleotides read TGTGCCAGCAGACCAGGGGGTTCACCCCTCCACTTT.

This clone was counted once. The chain links TRBV5-1 to TRBJ2-6, with D maybe TRBD1 (5 bases). V lost 4 bases and J lost 0, with 20 bases in between. Germline loops: CDR1 SGHRS, CDR2 YFSETQ. The CDR3 length is 19 residues. The CDR3: CASSLRATRDSSGANVLTF. DNA for the CDR3: TGCGCCAGCAGCCTTCGAGCTACCAGAGACAGCTCTGGGGCCAACGTCCTGACTTTC. The entire variable domain, with the rest obtained from reference TRBV5-1 and TRBJ2-6, is as follows: KAGVTQTPRYLIKTRGQQVTLSCSPISGHRSVSWYQQTPGQGLQFLFEYFSETQRNKGNFPGRFSGRQFSNSRSEMNVSTLELGDSALYLCASSLRATRDSSGANVLTFGAGSRLTVL.

The genes are TRBV11-2 and TRBJ2-7, with 7 bases matching TRBD1. V gave up 5 bases and J gave up 5 bases; unmatched junction bases: 12. Germline loops: CDR1 SGHAT, CDR2 FQNNGV. The CDR3 spans 15 residues. For the CDR3, the DNA is TGTGCCAGCAGCGTAGGCAGGGGGTCATTCCACGAGCAGTACTTC. Encoded protein: CASSVGRGSFHEQYF.

This chain uses TRBV2 with TRBJ1-1, with D unclear. This CDR3 spans 11 amino acids. Germline CDR1 is SNHLY and CDR2 is FYNNEI. The V and J ends lost 11 bases and 1 base respectively, with 8 bases between them. CDR3 DNA: TGTGCCTCCGGAGGGAACACTGAAGCTTTCTTT. The encoded protein is CASGGNTEAFF.

The chain couples TRBV10-1 to TRBJ1-2; a possible D gene is TRBD1 (6 bases). V gave up 10 bases and J gave up 3 bases, with 18 bases separating them. Germline V lookup: CDR1 WNHNN, CDR2 SYGVQD (reference sequence). This CDR3 comprises 14 residues. The CDR3 coding sequence is TGCGCCAACCATCCCGGGACAATGGACTATGGCTACACCTTC. Translation: CANHPGTMDYGYTF.

The rearrangement links TRBV7-9 to TRBJ2-1, with 9 bases that match TRBD2. The CDR3 contains 15 residues. The ends lost 5 bases at V and 7 bases at J; junction bases unmatched: 9. Germline V gene lookup returns CDR1 SEHNR and CDR2 FQNEAQ (reference sequence). The CDR3 here is CASSPSGGGENEQFF. The DNA of the CDR3 is TGTGCCAGCAGCCCCTCGGGCGGGGGGGAGAATGAGCAGTTCTTC.

The gene calls are TRBV5-1 and TRBJ1-1; D gene unclear. The CDR3 has 13 residues. The V end lost 4 bases, the J end lost 4 bases, and 11 bases lay between the germline ends. Germline V gene data show CDR1 as SGHRS and CDR2 as YFSETQ. CDR3: CASSPSRGTEAFF. DNA of the CDR3: TGCGCCAGCAGCCCCTCGCGGGGCACTGAAGCTTTCTTT.

The rearrangement joins TRBV19 to TRBJ2-1, with TRBD2 identical over 7 bases. Germline assignment: CDR1 LNHDA and CDR2 SQIVND (reference sequence). The CDR3 is 16 amino acids. The V gene end was trimmed by 6 bases and the J gene end by 5 bases; junction bases not matched to a gene: 13. DNA of the CDR3: TGTGCCAGTAGCGACCTTATGGGACTACAACACAATGAGCAGTTCTTC. Translation gives CASSDLMGLQHNEQFF. Full variable domain (missing parts from reference TRBV19 and TRBJ2-1): DGGITQSPKYLFRKEGQNVTLSCEQNLNHDAMYWYRQDPGQGLRLIYYSQIVNDFQKGDIAEGYSVSREKKESFPLTVTSAQKNPTAFYLCASSDLMGLQHNEQFFGPGTRLTVL.

This clone was detected only once. The V and J genes are TRBV4-3 and TRBJ1-1, with TRBD1 matching 9 bases. Trimming cost V 0 bases and J 6 bases; bases outside gene matches: 2. The germline V gene has CDR1 LGHNA and CDR2 YSLEER. The CDR3 length is 14 residues. CDR3 loop: CASSQDRQGAEAFF. The CDR3 nucleotides read TGCGCCAGCAGCCAAGACAGACAGGGGGCTGAAGCTTTCTTT.